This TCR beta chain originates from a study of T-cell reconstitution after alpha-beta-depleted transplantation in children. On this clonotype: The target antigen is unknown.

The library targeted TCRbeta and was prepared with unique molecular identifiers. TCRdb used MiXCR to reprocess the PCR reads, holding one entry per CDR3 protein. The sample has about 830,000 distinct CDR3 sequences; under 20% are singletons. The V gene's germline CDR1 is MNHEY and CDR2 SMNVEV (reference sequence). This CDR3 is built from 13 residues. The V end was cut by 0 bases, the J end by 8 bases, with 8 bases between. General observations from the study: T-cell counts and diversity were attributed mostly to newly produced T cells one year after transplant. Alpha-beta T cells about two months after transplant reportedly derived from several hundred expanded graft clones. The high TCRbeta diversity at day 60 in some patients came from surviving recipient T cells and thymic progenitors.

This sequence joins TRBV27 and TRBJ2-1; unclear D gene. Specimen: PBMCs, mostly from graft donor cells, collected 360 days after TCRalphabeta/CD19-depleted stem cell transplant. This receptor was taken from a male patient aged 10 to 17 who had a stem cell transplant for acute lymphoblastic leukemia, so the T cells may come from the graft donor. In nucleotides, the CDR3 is TGTGCCAGCAGTTTATCTTTCCGGCATGAGCAGTTCTTC. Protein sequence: CASSLSFRHEQFF.